Following are 11 T cell receptor beta chains from one sample sequenced in a study of T cell clonality in common variable immunodeficiency. Study-level findings and limits: Common variable immunodeficiency TCR beta sequences reportedly had fewer deletions and N-nucleotide insertions.

Sequencing was performed with immunoSEQ multiplex PCR; in TCRdb, only in-frame clones are kept and a portion is missing. The specimen has 40,000 to 50,000 clones, none found just once. Their specific antigens are unknown. Specimen: peripheral blood mononuclear cells. The receptors were gathered from a human donor with common variable immunodeficiency.

This clone was seen only a few times. The read stops 3 residues short of the end of the CDR3; the missing end is completed from the germline J gene. The rearrangement links TRBV30 to TRBJ2-1, with 13 bases aligning to TRBD2. From germline, CDR1 is GTSNPN and CDR2 SVGIG (reference sequence). CDR3 length: 15 residues. Trimming removed 4 bases from V and 4 bases from J; junction bases left unmatched: 4. The CDR3 bases that were read are TGTGCCTGGACTCGGGGACTAGCGGGGTACAATGAG. Translation: CAWTRGLAGYNE. The full CDR3 sequence reads CAWTRGLAGYNEQFF.

This clone was counted ten times or more. The observed sequence ends 3 residues before the CDR3 terminus, with the missing tail filled in from the germline J gene. The rearrangement uses TRBV13 and TRBJ2-1; D call uncertain. V was trimmed by 4 bases and J by 7 bases, leaving 17 bases between them. Germline values: CDR1 PRHDT, CDR2 FYEKMQ (reference sequence). CDR3 size: 15 residues. The CDR3 sequence is CASSYPQVFGNEQFF. The part of the CDR3 DNA that was read is TGTGCCAGCAGCTACCCGCAGGTATTTGGGAATGAG. The full variable domain, in which reference TRBV13 and TRBJ2-1 provide the parts outside the CDR3, is AAGVIQSPRHLIKEKRETATLKCYPIPRHDTVYWYQQGPGQDPQFLISFYEKMQSDKGSIPDRFSAQQFSDYHSELNMSSLELGDSALYFCASSYPQVFGNEQFFGPGTRLTVL.

This clone was detected ten times or more. The read is 3 residues too short to cover the CDR3 end, so that end is filled in from the germline J gene. The rearrangement links TRBV20-1 to TRBJ1-2; 9 bases map to TRBD1. V lost 1 base and J lost 0; bases outside the gene matches: 6. The CDR3 contains 16 residues. CDR1 and CDR2 (germline): DFQATT, SNEGSKA (reference sequence). CDR3 DNA, as far as it was read: TGCAGTGCTAGAGGGAGACAGGGGGGGCCTAACTATGGC. This translates into CSARGRQGGPNYG. The whole CDR3 protein reads CSARGRQGGPNYGYTF.

With respect to this clone: Sequencing ends 3 residues short of the CDR3 end; the germline J gene provides the rest. The chain links TRBV18 to TRBJ2-4, with a tentative D call TRBD2 (6 bases). V gave up 3 bases and J gave up 1 base, with 10 bases separating them. Germline V gives CDR1 KGHSH, CDR2 LQKENI. The CDR3 length is 15 residues. The CDR3 region is CASSPGSGAKNIQYF. The covered CDR3 bases are TGTGCCAGCTCACCGGGCAGCGGGGCCAAAAACATT.

Many counts were recorded for this clone. The read gets to within 3 residues of the CDR3 end, and the germline J gene fills in the rest. The chain combines TRBV29-1 with TRBJ1-5; TRBD1 matches at 10 bases. The CDR3 loop spans 14 amino acids. CDR1 and CDR2 from the germline V gene are SQVTM and ANQGSEA. V lost 6 bases, J lost 6 bases, and 8 bases stayed unmatched. The part of the CDR3 DNA that was read is TGCAGCGTCCAGGGGACAGGGGCGGGTCAGCCC. Translating gives CSVQGTGAGQP. The entire CDR3 protein reads CSVQGTGAGQPQHF.

The sample holds many counts of this clone. The read ends 3 residues shy of where the CDR3 ends; the end is completed using the germline J gene. The chain combines TRBV5-1 with TRBJ2-1; 10 positions agree with TRBD2. CDR3 length: 16 amino acids. V lost 4 bases to trimming and J lost 0 bases; unmatched junction nucleotides: 4. Germline V lookup: CDR1 SGHRS, CDR2 YFSETQ. The sequenced part of the CDR3 DNA is TGCGCCAGCAGCCCCCTAGCGGGAGACTCCTACAATGAG. This translates into CASSPLAGDSYNE. Given in full, the CDR3 is CASSPLAGDSYNEQFF.

Concerning this clone itself: The read falls 3 residues short of the CDR3 end, and the missing part is taken from the germline J gene. V is TRBV30 and J is TRBJ1-3, with D possibly being TRBD1 (5 bases). Trimming took 1 base from V and 1 from J, leaving 17 bases between them. This CDR3 is 17 amino acids long. Germline CDR1 and CDR2: GTSNPN and SVGIG (reference sequence). CDR3 sequence reads: CAWSANRIRHSGNTIYF. CDR3 DNA, as far as it was read: TGTGCCTGGAGTGCAAACAGGATACGACATTCTGGAAACACC.

This clone has a handful of counts. With the read ending 3 residues before the CDR3 end, the germline J gene is used to fill in that end. This chain uses TRBV5-6 with TRBJ2-5; TRBD2 matches 10 bases. The CDR3 totals 12 residues. The germline V gene has CDR1 SGHDT and CDR2 YYEEEE. With V trimmed by 5 bases and J by 7 bases, 2 bases remained unmatched. Incomplete CDR3 DNA: TGTGCCAGCAGTTTAGCGGGGGGGACC. This codes for CASSLAGGT. The CDR3 as a whole reads CASSLAGGTQYF.

This clone turned up a few times. The CDR3 is cut off 3 residues early in the read; its end comes from the germline J gene. V and J are TRBV11-2 and TRBJ2-7; the D gene is possibly TRBD1 (6 bases). CDR1 and CDR2 from the germline V gene are SGHAT and FQNNGV. The CDR3 extends over 12 amino acids. V lost 4 bases and J 4 bases, leaving 8 bases between the germline ends. Incomplete CDR3 DNA: TGTGCCAGCAGCTGGACAGCTTACGAG. Its protein product is CASSWTAYE. From start to end, the CDR3 is CASSWTAYEQYF.

This clone was found many times. The CDR3 extends 3 residues past the end of the read, so its final part is completed from the germline J gene. J is TRBJ2-2 and V is TRBV6-1; possible D gene TRBD2, 6 bases. This CDR3 is 15 amino acids long. The germline V gene encodes CDR1 MNHNS and CDR2 SASEGT. Trimming cost V 3 bases and J 8 bases, with 16 bases left between them. The CDR3 spells CASSERRAEVGELFF. Incomplete CDR3 DNA: TGTGCCAGCAGTGAGAGGAGGGCAGAGGTGGGGGAG.

This clone was seen more than once but under ten times. CDR3 DNA, as far as it was read: TGTGCCAGCCAGCGGTCAGGGACAGGGGTAATGAACACTGAA. Translated: CASQRSGTGVMNTE. The CDR3, in full, reads CASQRSGTGVMNTEAFF. The chain uses TRBV2 and TRBJ1-1; 10 bases are a match to TRBD1. With the read ending 3 residues before the CDR3 end, the germline J gene is used to fill in that end. V lost 8 bases to trimming and J lost 0 bases; unmatched junction nucleotides: 12. Germline CDR1 and CDR2: SNHLY and FYNNEI. This CDR3 has 17 residues.